The 14 T cell receptor beta chains presented below share a single source sample, sequenced in a study of CD8 T cells in Susac syndrome. The authors reverse transcribed roughly 0.5 to 1 ug RNA with random hexamers. TCRdb processed the immunoSEQ multiplex PCR reads anew with MiXCR; each CDR3 protein has one entry. The table records 350,000 to 550,000 distinct CDR3 sequences, approximately 85% of them present only once. Sequenced input: CD8+ T cells from PBMCs. The source of these receptors is a human donor with multiple sclerosis.

The gene calls are TRBV30 and TRBJ2-2, with D possibly being TRBD2 (5 bases). This CDR3 has 12 amino acids. Between the trimmed V and J ends, which lost 4 bases and 4 bases, there was a span of 7 bases. Germline V gene data show CDR1 as GTSNPN and CDR2 as SVGIG (reference sequence). CDR3 DNA: TGTGCCTGGAACGGGGTCACCGGGGAGCTGTTTTTT. Amino acids: CAWNGVTGELFF.

The V gene is TRBV6-5, the J gene TRBJ2-5; no clear D. The CDR3 is 13 residues long. Trimming cost V 6 bases and J 5 bases, with 13 bases left between them. Germline-derived CDR1 and CDR2 are MNHEY and SVGAGI. Here the CDR3 reads CASRPSDTETQYF. The CDR3 DNA reads TGTGCCAGCAGACCTTCGGATACGGAGACCCAGTACTTC.

This clonotype was seen a few times. The rearrangement links TRBV6-5 to TRBJ2-2, with D unclear. The CDR3 covers 13 residues. V lost 8 bases to trimming and J lost 0 bases, with 7 bases between them. Germline lookup yields CDR1 MNHEY and CDR2 SVGAGI. CDR3 loop: CASSYANTGELFF. CDR3 nucleotides: TGTGCCAGCTCCTACGCGAACACCGGGGAGCTGTTTTTT.

This chain links TRBV29-1 with TRBJ2-7, with TRBD1 matching over 7 bases. Unmatched junction bases numbered 8, after V lost 0 bases and J lost 3 bases. Germline CDR1 reads SQVTM; CDR2 reads ANQGSEA. This CDR3 has 15 amino acids. CDR3: CSVEDRGQDGYEQYF. The DNA of the CDR3 is TGCAGCGTTGAAGATCGCGGACAGGACGGCTACGAGCAGTACTTC.

J is TRBJ2-2 and V is TRBV4-1, with D uncertain. CDR1 is MGHRA and CDR2 is YSYEKL in the germline V gene. V lost 4 bases, J lost 2 bases, and 20 bases lay in between. The CDR3 is 18 residues long. CDR3 coding DNA: TGCGCCAGCAGCCCAGTGGATACCCGGGTCCATAACACCGGGGAGCTGTTTTTT. Protein product: CASSPVDTRVHNTGELFF.

This clonotype was observed a handful of times. V usage is TRBV29-1 and J usage is TRBJ1-1; D unresolved. This CDR3 is 10 amino acids long. V gave up 6 bases and J gave up 5 bases, with 7 bases separating them. Germline lookup yields CDR1 SQVTM and CDR2 ANQGSEA. The CDR3 region is CSVQDTEAFF. Written as DNA, the CDR3 is TGCAGCGTCCAAGATACTGAAGCTTTCTTT.

The rearrangement links TRBV27 to TRBJ2-2; the D gene is possibly TRBD2 (7 bases). Germline V gives CDR1 MNHEY, CDR2 SMNVEV (reference sequence). The CDR3 contains 14 residues. Trimming left V 8 bases short and J 3 bases short, with 13 bases between. CDR3 in DNA: TGTGCCAGCGGGTGGGGGGGCTACACCGGGGAGCTGTTTTTT. Protein product: CASGWGGYTGELFF.

The rearrangement links TRBV18 to TRBJ2-2, with D unresolved. The V end was cut by 3 bases, the J end by 3 bases, with 14 bases between. From germline, CDR1 is KGHSH and CDR2 LQKENI. The CDR3 has 16 residues. The CDR3 loop reads CASSPPRIIDTGELFF. In DNA form, the CDR3 reads TGTGCCAGCTCACCGCCGAGAATAATCGACACCGGGGAGCTGTTTTTT.

This clonotype was detected only a few times. V usage is TRBV9 and J usage is TRBJ2-7; 7 nucleotides agree with TRBD2. V gave up 0 bases and J gave up 0 bases; unmatched junction bases: 6. Germline V lookup: CDR1 SGDLS, CDR2 YYNGEE. The CDR3 has 16 residues. CDR3 coding DNA: TGTGCCAGCAGCGTAGACGGTGGCGGGAGCTCCTACGAGCAGTACTTC. Translation: CASSVDGGGSSYEQYF. The full variable domain, completed using reference TRBV9 and TRBJ2-7, is DSGVTQTPKHLITATGQRVTLRCSPRSGDLSVYWYQQSLDQGLQFLIQYYNGEERAKGNILERFSAQQFPDLHSELNLSSLELGDSALYFCASSVDGGGSSYEQYFGPGTRLTVT.

The chain recombines TRBV29-1 with TRBJ2-5; perhaps TRBD1 as D (6 bases). Per the germline V gene, CDR1 is SQVTM and CDR2 is ANQGSEA. V lost 4 bases to trimming and J lost 1 base, with 13 bases between them. This CDR3 contains 14 residues. In nucleotides, the CDR3 is TGCAGCGTTGCCCTACGACAGGTCCAAGAGACCCAGTACTTC. Amino acids: CSVALRQVQETQYF.

J is TRBJ1-2 and V is TRBV4-1; TRBD1 is a possible D gene (6 bases). With 8 bases removed from V and 2 bases from J, the gap between germline ends came to 12 bases. The CDR3 spans 13 residues. Germline CDR1 is MGHRA and CDR2 is YSYEKL. The DNA for the CDR3 is TGCGCCAGCCACCCAGGGGACAACTATGGCTACACCTTC. Protein sequence: CASHPGDNYGYTF.

The rearrangement links TRBV6-1 to TRBJ2-1, with D maybe TRBD2 (7 bases). This CDR3 has 19 amino acids. V gave up 1 base and J gave up 3 bases, with 22 bases separating them. Germline V gene sequence: CDR1 MNHNS, CDR2 SASEGT. CDR3 residues: CASSEEGGRGRRNYNEQFF. CDR3 nucleotide sequence: TGTGCCAGCAGTGAAGAAGGTGGGCGGGGGCGCAGAAACTACAATGAGCAGTTCTTC.

This chain uses TRBV9 with TRBJ1-1; the D is unclear. CDR1 and CDR2 from the germline V gene are SGDLS and YYNGEE. Trimming took 0 bases from V and 0 from J, leaving 6 bases between them. The CDR3 runs 14 residues. CDR3 loop: CASSVEWVNTEAFF. Here the CDR3 DNA reads TGTGCCAGCAGCGTAGAATGGGTGAACACTGAAGCTTTCTTT.

The rearrangement uses TRBV6-2 or TRBV6-3 and TRBJ2-6; TRBD1 is a possible D gene (5 bases). Per the germline V gene, CDR1 is MNHEY and CDR2 is SVGEGT. Trimming removed 2 bases from V and 0 bases from J, with 5 bases in between. The CDR3 is made up of 15 amino acids. The chain's CDR3 is CASSYTGSGANVLTF. CDR3 sequence (DNA): TGTGCCAGCAGTTACACAGGCTCTGGGGCCAACGTCCTGACTTTC.